This entry lists 28 T cell receptor beta chains sequenced from one sample in a study of T cells in Graves' hyperthyroidism and ophthalmopathy. TCR beta CDR3 regions were amplified from RNA. The TCR CDR3 was amplified in a first-round RT-PCR using the HTBI primer set. MiXCR was run by TCRdb on the multiplex PCR reads, yielding one entry per CDR3 protein. The table records some 250,000 distinct CDR3 sequences, about 15% of them present only once. Sequenced material: blood. All receptors come from a woman aged 45-59 years with Graves' hyperthyroidism that later progressed to Graves' ophthalmopathy.

This clonotype was detected ten times or more. This chain uses TRBV12-3 or TRBV12-4 with TRBJ2-5; D perhaps matches TRBD1 (6 bases). Trimming pared 1 base from V and 9 bases from J, leaving 6 bases between. The CDR3 is 11 residues long. In DNA form, the CDR3 reads TGTGCCAGCAGTTTAGGGACAGCCCAGTACTTC. Protein: CASSLGTAQYF.

The chain carries TRBV30 and TRBJ1-1; 7 bases match TRBD1. CDR1 and CDR2 (germline): GTSNPN, SVGIG (reference sequence). This CDR3 comprises 14 residues. Losses at the gene ends were 1 base for V and 1 base for J; bases not matched to a gene: 3. CDR3 in amino acids: CAWSADRTNTEAFF. CDR3 nucleotide sequence: TGTGCCTGGAGTGCGGACAGGACGAACACTGAAGCTTTCTTT.

This clonotype has at least ten counts. The J gene is TRBJ2-7, the V gene TRBV2; D gene uncertain. This CDR3 spans 14 amino acids. V was shortened by 7 bases and J by 12 bases, with 25 bases between the two germline ends. CDR1 is SNHLY, CDR2 FYNNEI, per germline. CDR3 protein: CASNPGPPWVRAYF. The CDR3 nucleotides read TGTGCCAGCAACCCGGGTCCCCCATGGGTAAGAGCGTACTTC.

This clonotype was seen repeatedly, ten times or more. The V and J genes are TRBV5-1 and TRBJ2-2, with 8 positions matching TRBD2. Losses at the gene ends were 4 bases for V and 4 bases for J; bases not matched to a gene: 6. This CDR3 is built from 15 residues. The germline V gene has CDR1 SGHRS and CDR2 YFSETQ. In DNA, the CDR3 is TGCGCCAGCAGCGTCGGACTAGCAGGCACCGGGGAGCTGTTTTTT. Amino acids: CASSVGLAGTGELFF.

This chain joins TRBV29-1 and TRBJ1-1, with TRBD1 as a possible D gene (5 bases). CDR3 length: 11 amino acids. Trimming shortened V by 7 bases and J by 1 base, and 7 bases separated the two germline ends. The germline gives CDR1 SQVTM, CDR2 ANQGSEA. The CDR3 reads CSAGQNTEAFF. CDR3 sequence (DNA): TGCAGCGCCGGACAGAACACTGAAGCTTTCTTT.

This clonotype has just a few counts. This rearrangement joins TRBV20-1 to TRBJ2-3, with TRBD2 as a possible D gene (6 bases). The CDR3 is 16 residues long. The V gene's germline CDR1 is DFQATT and CDR2 SNEGSKA (reference sequence). V shed 1 base and J shed 3 bases, with 17 bases lying between them. In DNA form, the CDR3 reads TGCAGTGCTAGAGCCCTCTCAGCGGGCGGTACAGATACGCAGTATTTT. Translated: CSARALSAGGTDTQYF.

This clonotype was counted ten times or more. The rearrangement links TRBV7-3 to TRBJ2-7; TRBD1 aligns across 7 bases. V was pared by 5 bases and J by 3 bases, with 16 bases of the junction left unmatched. The V gene's germline CDR1 is SGHTA and CDR2 FQGTGA. The CDR3 loop spans 17 amino acids. CDR3 DNA sequence: TGTGCCAGCAGCAAAACCGTGTCCGGGACAGTGGGCTACGAGCAGTACTTC. This gives the protein CASSKTVSGTVGYEQYF.

This clonotype was counted many times. The genes are TRBV5-1 and TRBJ1-1, with D perhaps matching TRBD1 (6 bases). With 5 bases removed from V and 0 bases from J, the gap between germline ends came to 11 bases. Germline loops: CDR1 SGHRS, CDR2 YFSETQ. The CDR3 has 14 amino acids. The CDR3 sequence is CASSITGLNTEAFF. The CDR3 DNA follows: TGCGCCAGCAGTATCACAGGGTTGAACACTGAAGCTTTCTTT.

This clonotype was picked up many times. V gene TRBV30 combines with J gene TRBJ1-3, with unresolved D. Between the trimmed V and J ends, which lost 1 base and 3 bases, there was a span of 7 bases. In germline, CDR1 is GTSNPN, CDR2 SVGIG (reference sequence). This CDR3 is built from 13 residues. This chain's CDR3 is CAWSEGGGNTIYF. The CDR3 DNA is TGTGCCTGGAGTGAGGGAGGTGGAAACACCATATATTTT.

This clonotype has at least ten counts. This chain joins TRBV15 and TRBJ2-3; D remains ambiguous. V was clipped by 1 base and J by 6 bases, with 14 bases between them. Germline lookup yields CDR1 LNHNV and CDR2 YYDKDF (reference sequence). The CDR3 extends over 15 amino acids. Here the CDR3 DNA reads TGTGCCACCAGCAGAGCCCGACAAGGAAGGGATACGCAGTATTTT. Amino acids: CATSRARQGRDTQYF.

CDR3 residues: CASSQQTGGFNYGYTF. Written as DNA, the CDR3 is TGTGCCAGCAGCCAACAGACAGGGGGCTTTAACTATGGCTACACCTTC. The gene calls are TRBV16 and TRBJ1-2, with TRBD1 identical over 10 bases. V shed 2 bases, J shed 1 base, and the junction held 4 bases outside the gene matches. The CDR3 totals 16 residues. Germline values: CDR1 KGHSY, CDR2 FQNENV.

V is TRBV7-9 and J is TRBJ2-7; D is undetermined. CDR3 length: 13 residues. With 8 bases removed from V and 1 base from J, the gap between germline ends came to 12 bases. Germline V gene lookup returns CDR1 SEHNR and CDR2 FQNEAQ (reference sequence). CDR3 sequence reads: CASGSSRSYEQYF. The CDR3 coding sequence is TGTGCCAGCGGCTCCTCTAGGTCCTACGAGCAGTACTTC.

In its sample, this clonotype was seen many times. J is TRBJ1-1 and V is TRBV28; 9 nucleotides match TRBD1. Germline V gene data show CDR1 as MDHEN and CDR2 as SYDVKM. With V trimmed by 6 bases and J by 4 bases, 9 bases remained unmatched. The CDR3 spans 15 residues. The CDR3 loop reads CASRDRGMVRTEAFF. CDR3 DNA sequence: TGTGCCAGCAGGGACAGGGGAATGGTCCGCACTGAAGCTTTCTTT.

In this sample, this clonotype turned up many times. The chain has TRBV28 and TRBJ1-2; D gene ambiguous. V was pared by 5 bases and J by 2 bases, with 12 bases between. The germline CDR1 and CDR2 sequences are MDHEN and SYDVKM. This CDR3 is 14 amino acids long. CDR3 protein: CASSIGGVNYGYTF. The CDR3, as DNA: TGTGCCAGCAGTATAGGTGGGGTGAACTATGGCTACACCTTC.

This clonotype has at least ten counts. The V and J genes are TRBV11-2 and TRBJ2-5; TRBD1 might be the D (6 bases). Germline-derived CDR1 and CDR2 are SGHAT and FQNNGV. Trimming took 4 bases from V and 9 from J, leaving 18 bases between them. The CDR3 is made up of 14 amino acids. This CDR3 is CASSSNRVPPAQYF. In DNA, the CDR3 is TGTGCCAGCAGCTCAAACAGGGTTCCCCCGGCCCAGTACTTC.

This clonotype occurred many times. The chain is built from TRBV29-1 and TRBJ2-1; possible D gene TRBD2, 6 bases. CDR1 is SQVTM, CDR2 ANQGSEA, per germline. V was cut by 7 bases and J by 1 base, with 11 bases left in between. The CDR3 sequence is 13 residues long. The CDR3 region has the DNA TGCAGCGCTCGGGGGAGATCCTACAATGAGCAGTTCTTC. This gives the protein CSARGRSYNEQFF.

This clonotype showed up many times. V usage is TRBV27 and J usage is TRBJ2-3; D perhaps matches TRBD1 (5 bases). Germline CDR1 reads MNHEY; CDR2 reads SMNVEV (reference sequence). The CDR3 covers 15 residues. V was clipped by 5 bases and J by 6 bases, with 18 bases between them. CDR3 coding DNA: TGTGCCAGCAGTCCTCTAACGACAGATTCGGATACGCAGTATTTT. Translated: CASSPLTTDSDTQYF.

The V call is TRBV20-1, the J call TRBJ1-5; 7 bases match TRBD1. The CDR3 sequence is 17 residues long. With 1 base clipped from V and 0 bases from J, the junction kept 9 bases outside the gene matches. Per germline, CDR1 DFQATT and CDR2 SNEGSKA (reference sequence). The chain's CDR3 is CSARASGTAYSNQPQHF. The CDR3 DNA is TGCAGTGCTAGAGCCTCAGGGACAGCTTATAGCAATCAGCCCCAGCATTTT.

There are many counts of this clonotype. The gene calls are TRBV12-3 or TRBV12-4 and TRBJ2-7; D possibly corresponds to TRBD2 (6 bases). There are 13 residues in the CDR3. V was trimmed by 3 bases and J by 5 bases, leaving 11 bases between them. CDR3: CASSFGRDNEQYF. CDR3 sequence (DNA): TGTGCCAGCAGTTTCGGGAGAGACAACGAGCAGTACTTC.

This clonotype appeared many times. V and J are TRBV5-1 and TRBJ2-4, with 8 bases aligning to TRBD1. Germline-derived CDR1 and CDR2 are SGHRS and YFSETQ. The ends lost 0 bases at V and 9 bases at J; junction bases unmatched: 8. The CDR3 totals 15 residues. The DNA of the CDR3 is TGCGCCAGCAGCTTGGCCGGGACAGGCTTTGGCATTCAGTACTTC. It translates to CASSLAGTGFGIQYF.

This clonotype appeared many times. The rearrangement links TRBV7-9 to TRBJ2-7, with TRBD1 identical over 8 bases. The junction had 7 bases not matched to a gene; V was cut back by 5 bases and J by 4 bases. CDR1 is SEHNR and CDR2 is FQNEAQ in the germline V gene (reference sequence). The CDR3 consists of 14 residues. The CDR3 loop reads CASSRGQGEYEQYF. The CDR3 nucleotides are TGTGCCAGCAGCCGAGGACAGGGCGAGTACGAGCAGTACTTC.

This clonotype has at least ten counts. This chain links TRBV20-1 with TRBJ1-1; D not resolved. V lost 4 bases to trimming and J lost 0 bases, with 9 bases between them. CDR3 length: 13 residues. Germline assignment: CDR1 DFQATT and CDR2 SNEGSKA (reference sequence). The CDR3 DNA is TGCAGTGCTAACATCCAGCTGAACACTGAAGCTTTCTTT. Residues: CSANIQLNTEAFF.

This clonotype was detected many times. The V gene is TRBV7-8, the J gene TRBJ2-2; D could derive from TRBD1 or TRBD2 (5 bases each). Germline CDR1 SGHVS, CDR2 FQNEAQ. Trimming pared 3 bases from V and 11 bases from J, leaving 16 bases between. This CDR3 spans 14 amino acids. The CDR3 DNA reads as TGTGCCAGCAGCTTCCCGGGACGAGGTCGAGAGCTGTTTTTT. The encoded protein is CASSFPGRGRELFF. Full variable domain (missing parts from reference TRBV7-8 and TRBJ2-2): GAGVSQSPRYKVAKRGQDVALRCDPISGHVSLFWYQQALGQGPEFLTYFQNEAQLDKSGLPSDRFFAERPEGSVSTLKIQRTQQEDSAVYLCASSFPGRGRELFFGEGSRLTVL.

Many counts were recorded for this clonotype. The gene calls are TRBV2 and TRBJ1-2; no firm D call. This CDR3 has 11 residues. V was cut by 6 bases and J by 7 bases, with 9 bases left in between. Germline values: CDR1 SNHLY, CDR2 FYNNEI. CDR3 sequence (DNA): TGTGCCAGCAGGCCAGACTCTGGCTACACCTTC. Encoded protein: CASRPDSGYTF.

This clonotype was counted ten times or more. The chain uses TRBV5-1 and TRBJ2-3; 10 nucleotides agree with TRBD2. CDR1 is SGHRS, CDR2 YFSETQ, per germline. CDR3 length equals 13 residues. Trimming at V came to 3 bases and at J to 6 bases, leaving 1 base not matched to a gene. The CDR3 loop is CASSSTSGDTQYF. As DNA, the CDR3 is TGCGCCAGCAGCTCGACTAGCGGGGATACGCAGTATTTT.

This clonotype was picked up many times. The chain couples TRBV20-1 to TRBJ2-1; 9 bases match TRBD2. The CDR3 totals 17 residues. The V and J ends lost 2 bases and 0 bases, in that order; junction bases with no gene match: 8. Germline V CDR1 and CDR2: DFQATT, SNEGSKA (reference sequence). The CDR3 loop is CSARLAGPGSSYNEQFF. The CDR3 DNA follows: TGCAGTGCTAGACTAGCGGGACCCGGAAGCTCCTACAATGAGCAGTTCTTC.

The chain couples TRBV6-1 to TRBJ2-7; 7 nucleotides line up with TRBD2. V dropped 10 bases and J dropped 0; count of bases not matched to a gene: 9. The CDR3 is made up of 14 amino acids. Germline lookup yields CDR1 MNHNS and CDR2 SASEGT. The CDR3 here is CATIEGGSSYEQYF. Here the CDR3 DNA reads TGTGCCACCATAGAGGGCGGGAGCTCCTACGAGCAGTACTTC.

This clonotype was seen a few times. The chain uses TRBV19 and TRBJ1-1; 8 nucleotides line up with TRBD1. CDR3 length: 9 amino acids. Looked up from germline, CDR1 is LNHDA and CDR2 is SQIVND (reference sequence). CDR3 loop: CATGQGAFF. The CDR3 coding sequence is TGTGCTACCGGACAGGGAGCTTTCTTT.